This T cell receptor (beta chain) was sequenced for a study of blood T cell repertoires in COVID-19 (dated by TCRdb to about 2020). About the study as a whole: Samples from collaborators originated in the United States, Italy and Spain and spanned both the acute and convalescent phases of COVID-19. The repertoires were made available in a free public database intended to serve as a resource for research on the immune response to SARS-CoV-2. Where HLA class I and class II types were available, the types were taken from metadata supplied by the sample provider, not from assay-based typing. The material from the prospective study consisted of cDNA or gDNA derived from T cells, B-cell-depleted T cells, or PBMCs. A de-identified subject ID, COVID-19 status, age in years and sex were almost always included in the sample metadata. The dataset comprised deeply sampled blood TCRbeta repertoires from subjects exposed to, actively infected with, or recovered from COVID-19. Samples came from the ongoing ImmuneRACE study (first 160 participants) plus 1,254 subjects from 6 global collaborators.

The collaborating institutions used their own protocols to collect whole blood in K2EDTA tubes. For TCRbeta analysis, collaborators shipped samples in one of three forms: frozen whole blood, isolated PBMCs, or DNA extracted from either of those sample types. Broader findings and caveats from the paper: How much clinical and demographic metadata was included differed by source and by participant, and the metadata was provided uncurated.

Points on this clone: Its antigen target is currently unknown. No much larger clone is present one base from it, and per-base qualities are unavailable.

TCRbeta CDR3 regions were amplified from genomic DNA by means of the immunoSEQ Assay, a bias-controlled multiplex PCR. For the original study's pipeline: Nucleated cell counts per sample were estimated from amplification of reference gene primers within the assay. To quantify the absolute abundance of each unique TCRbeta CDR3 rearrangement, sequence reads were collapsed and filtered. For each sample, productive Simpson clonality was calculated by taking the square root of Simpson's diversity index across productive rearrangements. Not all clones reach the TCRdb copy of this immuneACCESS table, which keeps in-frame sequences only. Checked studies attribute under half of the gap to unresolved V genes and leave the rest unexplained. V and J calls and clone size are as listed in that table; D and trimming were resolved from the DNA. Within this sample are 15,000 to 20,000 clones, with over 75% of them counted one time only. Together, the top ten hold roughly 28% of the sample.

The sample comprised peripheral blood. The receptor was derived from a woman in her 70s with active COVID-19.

The CDR3 region reads CASSLASSGANVLTF. DNA sequence: TGTGCCAGCAGCTTAGCCTCCTCTGGGGCCAACGTCCTGACTTTC. The sequence links TRBV7-6 to TRBJ2-6, with the D gene uncertain. Measured from the cysteine to the phenylalanine, the CDR3 is 15 residues long. The only DNA kept is the CDR3, 45 bases in frame from the first base. CDR1 and CDR2 are drawn from the germline V gene: SGHVS, FNYEAQ. The junction carries 3 bases between V and J, which are trimmed by 0 bases and 0 bases respectively. Where the CDR3 stops, the reference TRBV7-6 and TRBJ2-6 genes take over; the full variable domain is GAGVSQSPRYKVTKRGQDVALRCDPISGHVSLYWYRQALGQGPEFLTYFNYEAQQDKSGLPNDRFSAERPEGSISTLTIQRTEQRDSAMYRCASSLASSGANVLTFGAGSRLTVL.